A selection of T cell receptor beta chains follows, all from one sample in a study of blood T cell repertoires in COVID-19. Sequencing was performed with immunoSEQ multiplex PCR; in TCRdb, only in-frame clones are kept and a portion is missing. The repertoire holds around 150,000 clones, with 84% as singletons. Sequenced input: peripheral blood. The receptors come from a man in his 70s with acute or convalescent COVID-19. Each CDR3 is given with its conserved first and last residue. The order of the fields is clone size, V gene, J gene, D gene, CDR3 protein, CDR3 DNA. The D gene is left open where the match is weak. Clone size appears in some rows only: once, few, many, or a class for an expanded clone.

size: NA; V: TRBV19; J: TRBJ1-6; D: NA; CDR3: CASSIGQFSSYNSPLHF; DNA: TGTGCCAGTAGTATCGGACAGTTCAGCTCCTATAATTCACCCCTCCACTTT
size: NA; V: TRBV5-8; J: TRBJ2-5; D: NA; CDR3: CASSLGQAGETQYF; DNA: TGTGCCAGCAGCTTGGGACAGGCAGGGGAGACCCAGTACTTC
size: NA; V: TRBV3-1/TRBV3-2; J: TRBJ2-5; D: TRBD1; CDR3: CASSSLMGQGLTQYF; DNA: TGTGCCAGCAGTTCCCTAATGGGACAGGGATTGACCCAGTACTTC
size: once; V: TRBV5-5; J: TRBJ2-3; D: TRBD1; CDR3: CASSSSRGSNTQYF; DNA: TGTGCCAGCAGTTCCTCCAGGGGGTCGAATACGCAGTATTTT
size: NA; V: TRBV9; J: TRBJ1-6; D: TRBD1; CDR3: CASSVGQGIENSPLHF; DNA: TGTGCCAGCAGCGTAGGACAGGGGATTGAGAATTCACCCCTCCACTTT
size: few; V: TRBV10-2; J: TRBJ2-1; D: NA; CDR3: CASFAGSRDEQFF; DNA: TGCGCCAGCTTCGCGGGATCAAGGGATGAGCAGTTCTTC
size: NA; V: TRBV4-1; J: TRBJ2-5; D: NA; CDR3: CASSQTGGQETQYF; DNA: TGCGCCAGCAGCCAGACCGGAGGCCAAGAGACCCAGTACTTC
size: few; V: TRBV25-1; J: TRBJ1-1; D: NA; CDR3: CASSLQLNTEAFF; DNA: TGTGCCAGCAGTCTACAGTTAAACACTGAAGCTTTCTTT
size: NA; V: TRBV27; J: TRBJ2-1; D: NA; CDR3: CASSMGGAHFNEQFF; DNA: TGTGCCAGCAGTATGGGGGGGGCCCATTTCAATGAGCAGTTCTTC
size: NA; V: TRBV19; J: TRBJ1-2; D: NA; CDR3: CASSPQGGASYGYTF; DNA: TGTGCCAGTAGCCCACAGGGAGGGGCGAGCTATGGCTACACCTTC
size: NA; V: TRBV11-2; J: TRBJ1-2; D: NA; CDR3: CASSPGRANYGYTF; DNA: TGTGCCAGCAGCCCCGGGAGAGCTAACTATGGCTACACCTTC
size: NA; V: TRBV12-3/TRBV12-4; J: TRBJ1-4; D: TRBD1; CDR3: CASSRQGGEKLFF; DNA: TGTGCCAGCAGTCGACAGGGGGGGGAAAAACTGTTTTTT
size: NA; V: TRBV28; J: TRBJ1-5; D: NA; CDR3: CASSLGGVRGDQPQHF; DNA: TGTGCCAGCAGCCTAGGGGGGGTCCGGGGTGATCAGCCCCAGCATTTT
size: NA; V: TRBV24-1; J: TRBJ1-1; D: TRBD1; CDR3: CATGYEGAPKDTEAFF; DNA: TGTGCCACGGGCTACGAGGGGGCGCCTAAGGACACTGAAGCTTTCTTT
size: NA; V: TRBV24-1; J: TRBJ2-5; D: TRBD1; CDR3: CATSDPAPYRGQGEETQYF; DNA: TGTGCCACCAGTGATCCAGCCCCATACCGCGGACAGGGTGAAGAGACCCAGTACTTC
size: NA; V: TRBV28; J: TRBJ2-5; D: TRBD1; CDR3: CASSEGARETQYF; DNA: TGTGCCAGCAGTGAGGGGGCGAGGGAGACCCAGTACTTC
size: NA; V: TRBV3-1/TRBV3-2; J: TRBJ2-5; D: NA; CDR3: CASSQGDLRGTQYF; DNA: TGTGCCAGCAGCCAAGGAGATCTCCGCGGGACCCAGTACTTC
size: NA; V: TRBV7-9; J: TRBJ2-5; D: TRBD1; CDR3: CASSDRTGRETQYF; DNA: TGTGCCAGCAGCGACAGGACAGGGAGGGAGACCCAGTACTTC
size: NA; V: TRBV18; J: TRBJ2-3; D: NA; CDR3: CASSRQPGADTQYF; DNA: TGTGCCAGCTCCCGACAGCCAGGTGCAGATACGCAGTATTTT
size: NA; V: TRBV5-1; J: TRBJ1-2; D: TRBD1; CDR3: CASSPTTGGDNYGYTF; DNA: TGCGCCAGCAGCCCAACCACAGGGGGTGATAACTATGGCTACACCTTC
size: NA; V: TRBV2; J: TRBJ2-7; D: TRBD2; CDR3: CASIREVAGGEQYF; DNA: TGTGCCAGCATACGGGAGGTAGCGGGGGGTGAGCAGTACTTC
size: NA; V: TRBV2; J: TRBJ2-7; D: NA; CDR3: CASSTRLTVDFPYEQYF; DNA: TGTGCCAGCAGTACCCGCCTGACAGTTGATTTTCCCTACGAGCAGTACTTC
size: NA; V: TRBV20-1; J: TRBJ2-7; D: NA; CDR3: CSASLASPYEQYF; DNA: TGCAGTGCTAGTCTAGCAAGTCCCTACGAGCAGTACTTC
size: NA; V: TRBV12-3/TRBV12-4; J: TRBJ2-5; D: NA; CDR3: CAAARTDQETQYF; DNA: TGTGCAGCAGCCCGGACAGATCAAGAGACCCAGTACTTC
size: NA; V: TRBV10-3; J: TRBJ1-2; D: TRBD1; CDR3: CAISGQGTYGYTF; DNA: TGTGCCATATCCGGACAGGGGACCTATGGCTACACCTTC
size: NA; V: TRBV24-1; J: TRBJ1-1; D: NA; CDR3: CATSDPQGSSEAFF; DNA: TGTGCCACCAGTGACCCACAGGGTTCCTCTGAAGCTTTCTTT